The TCR beta chain described here comes from a study of cytomegalovirus exposure and HLA in healthy donors. PCR primers comprised 60 Vbeta and 13 Jbeta primers. TCRdb keeps only in-frame clones here, not all; method: immunoSEQ multiplex PCR. The repertoire holds around 120,000 clones, with approximately 70% as singletons. About this clone: One junction end disagrees with the germline gene, perhaps due to a read error.

The CDR3 is made up of 13 amino acids. Germline CDR1 KGHSH, CDR2 LQKENI. Sequenced material: PBMCs. The clonotype was recovered from a woman aged 40 to 49 in good health and CMV-seropositive. The chain carries TRBV18 and TRBJ2-7; 7 bases are a match to TRBD1. DNA for the CDR3: TGTGCCAGCTCAGCTCGAGGACAGGCGGAGTCGGACTTC. It translates to CASSARGQAESDF. The full variable domain, in which reference TRBV18 and TRBJ2-7 provide the parts outside the CDR3, is NAGVMQNPRHLVRRRGQEARLRCSPMKGHSHVYWYRQLPEEGLKFMVYLQKENIIDESGMPKERFSAEFPKEGPSILRIQQVVRGDSAAYFCASSARGQAESDFGPGTRLTVT.